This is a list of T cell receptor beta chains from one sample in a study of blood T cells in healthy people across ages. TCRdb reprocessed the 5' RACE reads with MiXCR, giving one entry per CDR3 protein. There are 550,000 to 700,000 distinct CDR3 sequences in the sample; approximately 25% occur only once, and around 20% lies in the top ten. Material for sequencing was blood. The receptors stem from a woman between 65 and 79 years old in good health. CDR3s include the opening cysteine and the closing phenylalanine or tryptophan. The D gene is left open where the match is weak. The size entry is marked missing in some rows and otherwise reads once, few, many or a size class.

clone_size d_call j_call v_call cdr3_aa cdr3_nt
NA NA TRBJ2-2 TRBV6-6 CASSYSAGSNPGELFF TGTGCCAGCAGTTACTCCGCAGGATCCAACCCCGGGGAGCTGTTTTTT
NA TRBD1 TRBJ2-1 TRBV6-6 CASRDTTGYNEQFF TGTGCCAGCAGGGACACGACAGGGTACAATGAGCAGTTCTTC
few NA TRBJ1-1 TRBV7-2 CASSLLTGRNTEAFF TGTGCCAGCAGCTTATTAACGGGAAGGAACACTGAAGCTTTCTTT
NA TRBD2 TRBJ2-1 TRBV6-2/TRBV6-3 CASSSRGEGNEQFF TGTGCCAGCAGTTCGCGGGGGGAGGGCAATGAGCAGTTCTTC
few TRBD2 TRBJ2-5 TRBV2 CASSEWGSGGQETQYF TGTGCCAGCAGTGAATGGGGTAGCGGGGGCCAAGAGACCCAGTACTTC
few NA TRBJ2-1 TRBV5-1 CASSLAGSGWSNEQFF TGCGCCAGCAGCTTGGCCGGGTCGGGGTGGTCCAATGAGCAGTTCTTC
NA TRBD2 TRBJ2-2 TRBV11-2 CASSLHRTSGGAGTTGELFF TGTGCCAGCAGCTTACACAGAACTAGCGGGGGGGCAGGGACCACCGGGGAGCTGTTTTTT
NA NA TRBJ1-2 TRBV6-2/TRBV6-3 CASSYSARAGGYTF TGTGCCAGCAGTTATTCAGCCCGGGCAGGAGGCTACACCTTC
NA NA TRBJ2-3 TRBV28 CASSFQRSSTDTQYF TGTGCCAGCAGTTTCCAGCGGTCGTCCACAGATACGCAGTATTTT
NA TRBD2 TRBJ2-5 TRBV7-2 CASSLGSGVSQETQYF TGTGCCAGCAGCTTAGGGAGCGGGGTAAGCCAAGAGACCCAGTACTTC
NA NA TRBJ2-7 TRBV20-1 CSARDARGTFYEQYF TGCAGTGCTAGAGATGCTCGGGGGACCTTTTACGAGCAGTACTTC
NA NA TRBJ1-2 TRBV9 CASSGGGRGTAGYTF TGTGCCAGCAGCGGGGGAGGCAGGGGAACTGCTGGCTACACCTTC
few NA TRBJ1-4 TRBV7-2 CASGRTGTNEKLFF TGTGCCAGCGGCCGGACCGGGACAAATGAAAAACTGTTTTTT
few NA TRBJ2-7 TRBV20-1 CSAGPSNEQYF TGCAGTGCTGGGCCCTCTAACGAGCAGTACTTC
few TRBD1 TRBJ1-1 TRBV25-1 CASSGSGGLIAFF TGTGCCAGCAGTGGATCAGGGGGCTTAATAGCTTTCTTT
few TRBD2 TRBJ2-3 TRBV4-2 CASSPGGPRIDTQYF TGTGCCAGCAGCCCGGGGGGGCCGAGAATAGATACGCAGTATTTT
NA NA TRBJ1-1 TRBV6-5 CASRTGGRTEAFF TGTGCCAGCAGAACTGGGGGACGCACTGAAGCTTTCTTT
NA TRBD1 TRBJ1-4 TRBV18 CASSPDRVTEKLFF TGTGCCAGCTCACCGGACAGGGTGACTGAAAAACTGTTTTTT
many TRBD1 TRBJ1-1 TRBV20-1 CSAPTGGMGGTEAFF TGCAGTGCCCCCACAGGGGGCATGGGTGGCACTGAAGCTTTCTTT
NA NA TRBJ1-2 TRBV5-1 CASSLVGGGFGYGYTF TGCGCCAGCAGCTTAGTCGGCGGAGGGTTCGGCTATGGCTACACCTTC
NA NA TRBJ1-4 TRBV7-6 CASSSFEEKLFF TGTGCCAGCAGCTCCTTTGAGGAAAAACTGTTTTTT
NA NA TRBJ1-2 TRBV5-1 CASRSGDSALRYTF TGCGCCAGCAGGTCAGGGGACTCCGCTCTGCGCTACACCTTC